Following are 3 T cell receptor beta chains from one sample sequenced in a study of blood T cell repertoires in COVID-19. Sequencing was performed with immunoSEQ multiplex PCR; in TCRdb, only in-frame clones are kept and a portion is missing. The repertoire includes approximately 470,000 clones, 70% to 90% of them detected once, and about 3.2% sits in the top ten. The sequencing input was peripheral blood. The origin of the receptors is a human donor in a cohort sampled during active COVID-19.

The chain employs TRBV4-3 and TRBJ2-1; unclear D gene. There are 16 residues in the CDR3. V was cut by 0 bases and J by 1 base, with 10 bases left in between. Germline-derived CDR1 and CDR2 are LGHNA and YSLEER. CDR3 DNA: TGCGCCAGCAGCCAAGATCCTAGGAGATCCTACAATGAGCAGTTCTTC. Translation gives CASSQDPRRSYNEQFF.

The chain links TRBV5-6 to TRBJ1-2, with D possibly matching TRBD1 (5 bases). Germline V gene sequence: CDR1 SGHDT, CDR2 YYEEEE. V lost 4 bases, J lost 4 bases, and 17 bases lay in between. CDR3 length equals 15 residues. The CDR3 is CASSPMGRQSYGYTF. The CDR3 DNA follows: TGTGCCAGCAGCCCTATGGGGCGGCAGTCCTATGGCTACACCTTC. The variable domain in full, with the rest retrieved from reference TRBV5-6 and TRBJ1-2, is DAGVTQSPTHLIKTRGQQVTLRCSPKSGHDTVSWYQQALGQGPQFIFQYYEEEERQRGNFPDRFSGHQFPNYSSELNVNALLLGDSALYLCASSPMGRQSYGYTFGSGTRLTVV.

The rearrangement joins TRBV27 to TRBJ1-5; TRBD1 matches at 10 bases. This CDR3 comprises 18 residues. V dropped 4 bases and J dropped 0; count of bases not matched to a gene: 9. Germline V gene data show CDR1 as MNHEY and CDR2 as SMNVEV (reference sequence). CDR3 sequence: CASSSTRTGGYSNQPQHF. The CDR3 bases are TGTGCCAGCAGTTCCACTAGGACAGGGGGTTATAGCAATCAGCCCCAGCATTTT.